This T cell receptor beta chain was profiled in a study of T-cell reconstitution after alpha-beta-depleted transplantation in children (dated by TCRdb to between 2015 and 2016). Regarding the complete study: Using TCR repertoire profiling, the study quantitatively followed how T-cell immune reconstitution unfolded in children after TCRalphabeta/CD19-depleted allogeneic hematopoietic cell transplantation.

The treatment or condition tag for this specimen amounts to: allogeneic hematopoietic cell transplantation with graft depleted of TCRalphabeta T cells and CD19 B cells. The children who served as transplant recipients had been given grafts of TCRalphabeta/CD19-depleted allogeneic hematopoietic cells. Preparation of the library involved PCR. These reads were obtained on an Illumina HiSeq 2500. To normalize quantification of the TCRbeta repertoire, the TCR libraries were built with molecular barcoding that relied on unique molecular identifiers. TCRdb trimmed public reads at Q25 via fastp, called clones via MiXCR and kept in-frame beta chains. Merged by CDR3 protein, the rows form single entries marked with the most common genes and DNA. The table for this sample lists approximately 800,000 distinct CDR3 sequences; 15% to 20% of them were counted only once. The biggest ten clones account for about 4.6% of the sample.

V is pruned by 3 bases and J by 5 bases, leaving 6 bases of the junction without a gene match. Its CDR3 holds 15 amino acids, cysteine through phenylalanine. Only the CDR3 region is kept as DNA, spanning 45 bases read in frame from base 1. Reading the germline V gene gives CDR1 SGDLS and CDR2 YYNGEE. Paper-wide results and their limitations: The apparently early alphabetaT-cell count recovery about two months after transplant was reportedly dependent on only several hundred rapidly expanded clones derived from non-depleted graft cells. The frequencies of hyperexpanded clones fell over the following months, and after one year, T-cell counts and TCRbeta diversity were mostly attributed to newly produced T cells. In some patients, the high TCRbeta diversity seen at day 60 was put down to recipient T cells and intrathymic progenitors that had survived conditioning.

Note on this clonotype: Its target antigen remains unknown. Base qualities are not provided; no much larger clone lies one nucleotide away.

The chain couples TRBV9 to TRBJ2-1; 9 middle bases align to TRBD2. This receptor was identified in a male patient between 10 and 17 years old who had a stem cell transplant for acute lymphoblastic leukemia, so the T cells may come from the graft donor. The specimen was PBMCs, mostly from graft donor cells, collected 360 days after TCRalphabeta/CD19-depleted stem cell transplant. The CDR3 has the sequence CASSGAGGPHNEQFF. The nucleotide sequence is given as TGTGCCAGCAGCGGTGCGGGAGGGCCCCACAATGAGCAGTTCTTC.